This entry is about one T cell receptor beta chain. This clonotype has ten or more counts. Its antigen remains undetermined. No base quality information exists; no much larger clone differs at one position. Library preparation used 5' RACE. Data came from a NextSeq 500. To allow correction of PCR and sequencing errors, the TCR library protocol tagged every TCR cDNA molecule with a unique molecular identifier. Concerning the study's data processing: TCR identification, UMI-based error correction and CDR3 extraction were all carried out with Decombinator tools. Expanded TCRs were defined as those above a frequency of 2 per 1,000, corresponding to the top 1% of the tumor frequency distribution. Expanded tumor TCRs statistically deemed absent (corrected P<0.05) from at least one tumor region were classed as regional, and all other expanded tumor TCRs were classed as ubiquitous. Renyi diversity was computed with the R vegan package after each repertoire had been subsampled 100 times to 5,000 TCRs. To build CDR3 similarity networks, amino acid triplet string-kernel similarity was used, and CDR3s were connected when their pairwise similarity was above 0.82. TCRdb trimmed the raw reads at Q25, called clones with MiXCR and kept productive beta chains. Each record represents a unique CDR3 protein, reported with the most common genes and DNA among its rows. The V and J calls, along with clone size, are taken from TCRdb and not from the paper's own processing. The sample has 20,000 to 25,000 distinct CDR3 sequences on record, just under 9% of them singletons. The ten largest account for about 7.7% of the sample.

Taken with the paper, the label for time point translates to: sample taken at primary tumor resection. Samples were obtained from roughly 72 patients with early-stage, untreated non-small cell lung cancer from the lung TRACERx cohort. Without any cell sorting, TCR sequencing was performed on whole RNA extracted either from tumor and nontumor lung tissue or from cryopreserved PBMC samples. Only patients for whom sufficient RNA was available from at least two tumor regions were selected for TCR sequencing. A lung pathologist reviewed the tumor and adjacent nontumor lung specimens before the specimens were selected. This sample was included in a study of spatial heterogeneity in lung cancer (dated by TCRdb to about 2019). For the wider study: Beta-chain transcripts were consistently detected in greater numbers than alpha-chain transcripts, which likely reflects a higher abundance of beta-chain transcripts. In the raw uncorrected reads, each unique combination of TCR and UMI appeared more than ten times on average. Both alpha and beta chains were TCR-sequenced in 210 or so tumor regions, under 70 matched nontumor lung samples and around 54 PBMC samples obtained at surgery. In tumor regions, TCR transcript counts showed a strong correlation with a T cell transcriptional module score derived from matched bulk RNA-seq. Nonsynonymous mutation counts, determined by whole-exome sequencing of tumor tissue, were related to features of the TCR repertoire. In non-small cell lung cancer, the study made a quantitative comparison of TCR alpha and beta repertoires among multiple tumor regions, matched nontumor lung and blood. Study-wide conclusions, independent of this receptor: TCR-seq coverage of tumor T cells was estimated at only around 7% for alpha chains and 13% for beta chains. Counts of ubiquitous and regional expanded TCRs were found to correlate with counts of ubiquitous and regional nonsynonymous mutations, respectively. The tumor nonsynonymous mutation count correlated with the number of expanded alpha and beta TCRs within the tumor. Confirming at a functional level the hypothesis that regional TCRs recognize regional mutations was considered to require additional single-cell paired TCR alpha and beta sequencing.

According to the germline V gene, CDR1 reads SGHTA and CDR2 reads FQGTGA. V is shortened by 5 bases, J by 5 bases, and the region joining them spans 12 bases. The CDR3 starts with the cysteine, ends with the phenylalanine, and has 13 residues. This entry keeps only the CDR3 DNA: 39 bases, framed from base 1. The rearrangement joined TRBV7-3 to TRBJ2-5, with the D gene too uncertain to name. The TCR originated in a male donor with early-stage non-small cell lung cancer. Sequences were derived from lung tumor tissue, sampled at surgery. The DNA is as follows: TGTGCCAGCAGCCCGATGAGGTCGGAGACCCAGTACTTC. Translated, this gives CASSPMRSETQYF.